Following are 6 T cell receptor beta chains from one sample sequenced in a study of blood T cells in healthy people across ages (dated by TCRdb to 2013 to 2016). The library relied on 5' RACE. Data came from an Illumina HiSeq 2500. A second PCR of about 6 to 11 cycles was run with a J-beta primer mix and a sample-barcoded 5' primer. TCRdb applied fastp at Q25 and MiXCR to the public reads, then kept only in-frame beta chains. Every CDR3 protein is listed once, alongside the most common genes and DNA of its rows. This sample lists about 1.8 million distinct CDR3 sequences; roughly 49% were detected once. The ten largest clones represent around 2.1% of the sample. The sample was blood. Every receptor here comes from a woman in her thirties or forties in good health.

This clonotype was observed a handful of times. One junction end disagrees with the germline gene, perhaps due to a read error. This sequence joins TRBV7-7 and TRBJ2-4; D possibly corresponds to TRBD1 (6 bases). Looked up from germline, CDR1 is SSHAT and CDR2 is FNYEAQ (reference sequence). The CDR3 consists of 14 residues. The CDR3 nucleotides are TGTGCTAGCAGCTTATTTACAGGGTTAAACATTCAGTACTTC. Encoded protein: CASSLFTGLNIQYF.

This clonotype was picked up one time. The J gene is TRBJ2-1, the V gene TRBV5-1; the match to TRBD2 covers 10 bases. The germline CDR1 and CDR2 sequences are SGHRS and YFSETQ. The CDR3 loop spans 15 amino acids. With V trimmed by 0 bases and J by 10 bases, 7 bases remained unmatched. CDR3 in amino acids: CASSLGGTSVGEQFF. CDR3 bases: TGCGCCAGCAGCTTGGGAGGGACTAGCGTCGGCGAGCAGTTCTTC.

The rearrangement uses TRBV11-2 and TRBJ2-7, with TRBD2 matching over 8 bases. This CDR3 is built from 12 residues. J was trimmed by 6 bases and V by 6 bases; bases with no gene match: 4. The V gene's germline CDR1 is SGHAT and CDR2 FQNNGV. The CDR3 here is CASRPAGGEQYF. CDR3 DNA sequence: TGTGCCAGCAGACCCGCGGGGGGCGAGCAGTACTTC.

The chain joins TRBV7-2 to TRBJ1-2, with D perhaps matching TRBD1 (6 bases). The CDR3 is 14 amino acids. V lost 5 bases and J 2 bases, leaving 12 bases between the germline ends. Germline values: CDR1 SGHTA, CDR2 FQGNSA. The DNA for the CDR3 is TGTGCCAGCAGCGTAAACAGGGCCAACTATGGCTACACCTTC. Translating gives CASSVNRANYGYTF.

The chain's CDR3 is CSVELGTPYNEQFF. For the CDR3, the DNA is TGCAGCGTTGAGCTCGGGACTCCATACAATGAGCAGTTCTTC. The V gene is TRBV29-1, the J gene TRBJ2-1; TRBD2 might be the D (6 bases). The CDR3 loop spans 14 amino acids. Germline V gives CDR1 SQVTM, CDR2 ANQGSEA. Trimming pared 3 bases from V and 4 bases from J, leaving 13 bases between.

The chain uses TRBV12-3 or TRBV12-4 and TRBJ1-1, with 9 bases aligning to TRBD1. The trim removed 3 bases at V and 6 bases at J, leaving 11 bases unmatched. The length of the CDR3 is 16 residues. The CDR3 DNA sequence: TGTGCCAGCAGTTTCCCAACAGGGGGCGGTGGGGCTGAAGCTTTCTTT. It yields the protein CASSFPTGGGGAEAFF.